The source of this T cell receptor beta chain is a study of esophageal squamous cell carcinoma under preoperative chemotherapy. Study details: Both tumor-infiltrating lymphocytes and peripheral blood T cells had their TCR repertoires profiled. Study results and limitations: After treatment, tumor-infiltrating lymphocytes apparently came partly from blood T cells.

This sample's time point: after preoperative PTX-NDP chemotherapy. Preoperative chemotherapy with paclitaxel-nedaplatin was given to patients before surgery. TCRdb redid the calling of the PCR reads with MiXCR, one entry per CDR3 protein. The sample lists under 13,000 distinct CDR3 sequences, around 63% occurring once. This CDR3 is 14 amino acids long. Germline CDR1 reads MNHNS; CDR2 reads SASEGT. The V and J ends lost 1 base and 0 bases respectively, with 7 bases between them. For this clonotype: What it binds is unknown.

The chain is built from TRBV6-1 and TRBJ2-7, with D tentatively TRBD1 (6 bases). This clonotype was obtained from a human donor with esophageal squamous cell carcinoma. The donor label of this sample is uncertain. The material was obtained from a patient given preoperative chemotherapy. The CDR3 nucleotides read TGTGCCAGCAGTGAAGGGACAGCCTCCTACGAGCAGTACTTC. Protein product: CASSEGTASYEQYF.